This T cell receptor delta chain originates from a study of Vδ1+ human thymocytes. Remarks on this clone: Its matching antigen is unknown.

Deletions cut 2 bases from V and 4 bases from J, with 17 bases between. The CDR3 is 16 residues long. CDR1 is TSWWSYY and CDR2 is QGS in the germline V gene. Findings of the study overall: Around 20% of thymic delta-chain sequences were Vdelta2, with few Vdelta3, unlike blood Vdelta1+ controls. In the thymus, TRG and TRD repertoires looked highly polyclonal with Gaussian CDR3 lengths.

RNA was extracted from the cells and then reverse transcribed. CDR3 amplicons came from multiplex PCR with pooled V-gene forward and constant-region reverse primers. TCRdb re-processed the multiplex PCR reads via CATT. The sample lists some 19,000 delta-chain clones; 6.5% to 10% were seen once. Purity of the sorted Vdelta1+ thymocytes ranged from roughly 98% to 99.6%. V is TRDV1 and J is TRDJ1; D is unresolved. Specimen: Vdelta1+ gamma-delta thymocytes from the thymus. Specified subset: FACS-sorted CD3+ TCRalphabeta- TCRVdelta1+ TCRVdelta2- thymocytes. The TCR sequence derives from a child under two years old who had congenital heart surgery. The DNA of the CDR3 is TGTGCTCTTGGGGAATACTCTCGGACCGGGAGCGATAAACTCATCTTT. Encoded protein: CALGEYSRTGSDKLIF.